This T cell receptor (beta chain) originates from a study of chemoradiotherapy in HPV16-positive cancers. Study overall: Candidate HPV-specific clones and shared TCR motifs came from a couple of HPV16-positive patients.

Produced via immunoSEQ multiplex PCR; TCRdb's table is partial and in-frame only. The repertoire holds around 8,700 clones, with approximately 74% as singletons. The germline V gene encodes CDR1 SGHRS and CDR2 YFSETQ. Trimming at V came to 2 bases and at J to 0 bases, leaving 3 bases not matched to a gene. The CDR3 covers 15 residues. As for this clone: Its antigen is still unknown.

Study-level points and caveats: Candidate HPV-specific clones and E7-related TCR motifs grew in tumor during treatment. In HPV16-positive patients, HPV-responsive T-cell expansion tracked better recurrence-free survival. The functional HPV-specific definition rests on just a couple of HPV16-positive patients.

Specimen collection occurred from a patient who underwent chemoradiotherapy. The receptor comes from a human donor with HPV-associated anogenital cancer. V usage is TRBV5-1 and J usage is TRBJ2-7, with 9 bases that match TRBD2. The CDR3 protein is CASSFETSGSYEQYF. The CDR3 DNA reads TGCGCCAGCAGCTTTGAGACTAGCGGCTCCTACGAGCAGTACTTC. Variable domain in full (rest from reference TRBV5-1 and TRBJ2-7): KAGVTQTPRYLIKTRGQQVTLSCSPISGHRSVSWYQQTPGQGLQFLFEYFSETQRNKGNFPGRFSGRQFSNSRSEMNVSTLELGDSALYLCASSFETSGSYEQYFGPGTRLTVT.